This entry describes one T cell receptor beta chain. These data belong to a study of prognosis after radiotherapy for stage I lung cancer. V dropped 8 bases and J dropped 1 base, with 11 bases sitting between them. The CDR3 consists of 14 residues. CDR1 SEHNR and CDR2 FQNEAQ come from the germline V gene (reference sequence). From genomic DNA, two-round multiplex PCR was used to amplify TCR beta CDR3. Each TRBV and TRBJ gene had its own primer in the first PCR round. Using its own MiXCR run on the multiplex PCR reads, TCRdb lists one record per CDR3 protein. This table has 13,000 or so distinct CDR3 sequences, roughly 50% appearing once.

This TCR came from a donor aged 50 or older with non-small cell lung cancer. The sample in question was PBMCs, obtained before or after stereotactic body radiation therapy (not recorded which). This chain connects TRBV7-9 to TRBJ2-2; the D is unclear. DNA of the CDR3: TGTGCCAGCGAGCTAGTCCGGAACACCGGGGAGCTGTTTTTT. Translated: CASELVRNTGELFF.